One and the same sample provided the 13 T cell receptor beta chains below, sequenced in a study of control samples from healthy donors and cancer patients (dated by TCRdb to 2018 to 2021). Libraries came from the immunoSEQ multiplex PCR assay. TCRdb stores this immuneACCESS table with in-frame sequences only. Part of the clones is absent; in the studies checked, under half of the shortfall reflects unresolved V genes, and no reason is known for the rest. The sample contains 100,000 to 120,000 clones, approximately 88% of them found a single time. The ten largest clones take up around 3.9% of the sample. Sequencing was performed on PBMCs. These receptors were taken from a woman in her sixties with lung cancer.

V and J are TRBV5-1 and TRBJ1-1; D is unclear. This CDR3 spans 15 amino acids. The V end was cut by 0 bases, the J end by 2 bases, with 11 bases between. CDR1 is SGHRS and CDR2 is YFSETQ in the germline V gene. The CDR3 region has the DNA TGCGCCAGCAGCTTGGAACCTGTACCCAACACTGAAGCTTTCTTT. Amino acid sequence: CASSLEPVPNTEAFF.

The sample holds a few counts of this clone. The chain employs TRBV20-1 and TRBJ1-2; TRBD1 matches at 8 bases. The ends lost 5 bases at V and 10 bases at J; junction bases unmatched: 6. The germline gives CDR1 DFQATT, CDR2 SNEGSKA (reference sequence). The CDR3 extends over 11 amino acids. The CDR3 coding sequence is TGCAGTGCTTTAGACAGGGGTGCCTACACCTTC. Amino acid sequence: CSALDRGAYTF.

The gene calls are TRBV11-3 and TRBJ2-7; D gene unclear. Germline-derived CDR1 and CDR2 are SGHNT and YENEEA. Trimming stripped 2 bases from V and 1 base from J, with 6 bases between. The CDR3 runs to 13 residues. CDR3 bases: TGTGCCAGCAGCTTATCGGGTTCCTACGAGCAGTACTTC. This codes for CASSLSGSYEQYF.

V gene TRBV6-2 or TRBV6-3 combines with J gene TRBJ2-1; 9 bases align to TRBD1. CDR1 and CDR2 from the germline V gene are MNHEY and SVGEGT. The CDR3 is 16 residues long. Trimming took 6 bases from V and 5 from J; bases not matched to a gene: 11. The CDR3 region is CASRPLDRGSNNEQFF. The DNA for the CDR3 is TGTGCCAGCAGACCTCTCGACAGGGGGTCGAACAATGAGCAGTTCTTC.

The rearrangement joins TRBV6-5 to TRBJ2-1, with 9 positions matching TRBD1. The V segment lost 0 bases and the J segment 7 bases; nucleotides outside the gene matches: 7. Germline values: CDR1 MNHEY, CDR2 SVGAGI. This CDR3 is built from 16 residues. The chain's CDR3 is CASSYSVGQGWNEQFF. The CDR3 region has the DNA TGTGCCAGCAGTTACTCTGTGGGACAGGGTTGGAATGAGCAGTTCTTC.

V is TRBV6-5 and J is TRBJ1-6; D unresolved. Trimming cost V 2 bases and J 7 bases, with 9 bases left between them. The CDR3 is made up of 14 amino acids. Germline V gives CDR1 MNHEY, CDR2 SVGAGI. The CDR3 is CASSYQATNSPLHF. Written as DNA, the CDR3 is TGTGCCAGCAGTTACCAGGCAACGAATTCACCCCTCCACTTT.

The chain carries TRBV25-1 and TRBJ2-7; maybe TRBD1 (5 bases). This CDR3 region has 13 residues. Germline CDR1 MGHDK, CDR2 SYGVNS. The V end lost 7 bases, the J end lost 7 bases, and 17 bases lay between the germline ends. The CDR3 nucleotides read TGTGCCAGCATCGCCCAGGGCGCCCTAGAGCAGTACTTC. Residues: CASIAQGALEQYF.

The chain couples TRBV12-3 or TRBV12-4 to TRBJ1-1; a weak D match, TRBD1 (6 bases). This CDR3 region has 13 residues. V was pared by 5 bases and J by 4 bases, with 11 bases between. The CDR3 loop is CASSQGLGTEAFF. The CDR3 nucleotides read TGTGCCAGCAGTCAGGGGCTGGGCACTGAAGCTTTCTTT.

This chain joins TRBV5-5 and TRBJ2-1; no clear D. The CDR3 runs to 15 residues. Trimming removed 0 bases at V and 8 bases at J, with 15 bases between. Germline V gives CDR1 SGHKS, CDR2 YYEKEE (reference sequence). The CDR3 DNA is TGTGCCAGCAGCTTGGTCACAGAAAGAGGTTATGAGCAGTTCTTC. Translation gives CASSLVTERGYEQFF.

The chain is built from TRBV7-8 and TRBJ2-2; 11 positions match TRBD1. V shed 4 bases, J shed 3 bases, and the junction held 7 bases outside the gene matches. CDR1 and CDR2 (germline): SGHVS, FQNEAQ. The CDR3 covers 17 residues. The CDR3 loop is CASSYGQGAFDTGELFF. The CDR3 DNA is TGTGCCAGCAGCTACGGACAGGGGGCATTTGACACCGGGGAGCTGTTTTTT.

This sequence joins TRBV6-5 and TRBJ1-1, with D perhaps TRBD1 (6 bases). This CDR3 spans 14 amino acids. V was trimmed by 5 bases and J by 3 bases, leaving 13 bases between them. Per germline, CDR1 MNHEY and CDR2 SVGAGI. The CDR3 DNA sequence: TGTGCCAGCAGTACGGGACATCGGGACACTGAAGCTTTCTTT. Protein product: CASSTGHRDTEAFF.

J is TRBJ1-4 and V is TRBV7-2; D unclear. The germline CDR1 and CDR2 sequences are SGHTA and FQGNSA. The CDR3 has 14 amino acids. V was trimmed by 6 bases and J by 4 bases, leaving 12 bases between them. Written as DNA, the CDR3 is TGTGCCAGCAGTCTTATGGGTTATAATGAAAAACTGTTTTTT. It specifies CASSLMGYNEKLFF.

This rearrangement joins TRBV7-9 to TRBJ1-1, with 9 bases matching TRBD1. Germline assignment: CDR1 SEHNR and CDR2 FQNEAQ (reference sequence). The trim removed 4 bases at V and 11 bases at J, leaving 17 bases unmatched. The CDR3 extends over 16 amino acids. DNA of the CDR3: TGTGCCAGCAGCTCCCGGGACAGGGATTACAACCGGGATGCTTTCTTT. It is translated as CASSSRDRDYNRDAFF.